Following are 22 T cell receptor beta chains from one sample sequenced in a study of T cells in Graves' hyperthyroidism and ophthalmopathy. Amplified TCR beta CDR3 regions came from RNA transcripts. The primer set for the first-round RT-PCR of the TCR CDR3 was HTBI. TCRdb re-derived calls from the multiplex PCR reads in MiXCR, one entry per CDR3 protein. The table includes around 540,000 distinct CDR3 sequences, roughly 46% detected once. Material for sequencing was peripheral blood or thyroid tissue (not recorded which). These receptors came from a woman aged 18-29 years with Graves' hyperthyroidism.

This clonotype was recorded at least ten times. The chain is built from TRBV7-9 and TRBJ2-7; D not certain. Germline V lookup: CDR1 SEHNR, CDR2 FQNEAQ (reference sequence). This CDR3 is built from 11 residues. V shed 5 bases and J shed 4 bases, with 6 bases lying between them. CDR3 region: CASSGPYEQYF. The CDR3 bases are TGTGCCAGCAGCGGACCGTACGAGCAGTACTTC. The full variable domain, rest sourced from reference TRBV7-9 and TRBJ2-7, is DTGVSQNPRHKITKRGQNVTFRCDPISEHNRLYWYRQTLGQGPEFLTYFQNEAQLEKSRLLSDRFSAERPKGSFSTLEIQRTEQGDSAMYLCASSGPYEQYFGPGTRLTVT.

This clonotype was counted at least ten times. The chain carries TRBV29-1 and TRBJ2-5; 7 nucleotides align to TRBD1. Germline lookup yields CDR1 SQVTM and CDR2 ANQGSEA. There are 12 residues in the CDR3. V was clipped by 7 bases and J by 5 bases; unmatched bases: 7. CDR3 nucleotides: TGCAGCGCGAGACAGGGTCGGGAGACCCAGTACTTC. This translates into CSARQGRETQYF.

With regard to this clonotype: A much more abundant neighbour one base away suggests this may be a read error. In this CDR3 the conserved last residue, phenylalanine or tryptophan, is missing, so a read error is likely. CDR3 amino acids: CSVPVQGRYGYTL. DNA for the CDR3: TGCAGCGTTCCCGTCCAAGGAAGGTATGGCTACACCCTC. This sequence joins TRBV29-1 and TRBJ1-2; no clear D. CDR1 is SQVTM and CDR2 is ANQGSEA in the germline V gene. The CDR3 totals 13 residues. V was shortened by 5 bases and J by 5 bases, with 15 bases between the two germline ends.

This clonotype appeared many times. This chain links TRBV15 with TRBJ2-7; D is undetermined. The CDR3 has 14 residues. V was clipped by 0 bases and J by 3 bases, with 9 bases between them. Germline V CDR1 and CDR2: LNHNV, YYDKDF (reference sequence). The CDR3 spells CATSRDTEIYEQYF. The CDR3 bases are TGTGCCACCAGCAGAGACACCGAGATCTACGAGCAGTACTTC.

This clonotype has at least ten counts. The gene calls are TRBV7-3 and TRBJ2-5; the D is unclear. The germline V gene encodes CDR1 SGHTA and CDR2 FQGTGA. The CDR3 is 13 amino acids. Between the trimmed V and J ends, which lost 5 bases and 5 bases, there was a span of 12 bases. Written as DNA, the CDR3 is TGTGCCAGCAGCGCCTCTTCCCGGGAGACCCAGTACTTC. This sequence encodes CASSASSRETQYF.

The chain links TRBV29-1 to TRBJ1-1, with a weak D call TRBD1 (5 bases). Germline V gene data show CDR1 as SQVTM and CDR2 as ANQGSEA. CDR3 length: 14 residues. V gave up 8 bases and J gave up 0 bases, with 16 bases separating them. The CDR3 DNA follows: TGCAGCAGTTCAAGACAGAAGATGAACACTGAAGCTTTCTTT. Encoded protein: CSSSRQKMNTEAFF.

This clonotype has a count of ten or more. The V and J genes are TRBV10-3 and TRBJ1-1; possible D gene TRBD1, 5 bases. Germline V gene sequence: CDR1 ENHRY, CDR2 SYGVKD. The CDR3 extends over 14 amino acids. Trimming left V 0 bases short and J 3 bases short, with 8 bases between. Written as DNA, the CDR3 is TGTGCCATCAGTGAGTCCCGGGACGACACTGAAGCTTTCTTT. Translating gives CAISESRDDTEAFF.

This clonotype was counted once. CDR3 residues: CASSVTWVGGENQPQHF. The CDR3 region has the DNA TGTGCCAGCAGCGTAACCTGGGTAGGGGGAGAAAATCAGCCCCAGCATTTT. This chain joins TRBV9 and TRBJ1-5; a weak D match, TRBD1 (6 bases). V was shortened by 1 base and J by 4 bases, with 18 bases between the two germline ends. The CDR3 consists of 17 residues. Per germline, CDR1 SGDLS and CDR2 YYNGEE.

This chain joins TRBV13 and TRBJ2-7; 9 bases agree with TRBD1. Germline trimming cut 6 bases from V and 4 bases from J; bases unmatched to any gene: 4. The germline CDR1 and CDR2 sequences are PRHDT and FYEKMQ (reference sequence). CDR3 size: 13 residues. The CDR3 here is CASRSGQGYEQYF. The CDR3 nucleotides are TGTGCCAGCAGATCTGGACAGGGGTACGAGCAGTACTTC.

This chain connects TRBV10-3 to TRBJ2-7, with 12 nucleotides matching TRBD2. With V trimmed by 11 bases and J by 3 bases, 11 bases remained unmatched. Germline loops: CDR1 ENHRY, CDR2 SYGVKD. This CDR3 is 15 amino acids long. This CDR3 reads CAWSVLAGGRYEQYF. In DNA form, the CDR3 reads TGTGCCTGGAGTGTACTAGCGGGAGGTCGCTACGAGCAGTACTTC.

J is TRBJ1-3 and V is TRBV19, with D possibly TRBD1 on 5 matching bases. The V gene lost 10 bases and the J gene lost 4 bases, with 14 bases spanning the gap. The CDR3 loop spans 13 amino acids. In germline, CDR1 is LNHDA, CDR2 SQIVND (reference sequence). This CDR3 is CATIRGFGNTIYF. CDR3 in DNA: TGTGCCACCATACGGGGGTTCGGAAACACCATATATTTT. Using reference TRBV19 and TRBJ1-3 for the parts outside the CDR3, the full variable domain is DGGITQSPKYLFRKEGQNVTLSCEQNLNHDAMYWYRQDPGQGLRLIYYSQIVNDFQKGDIAEGYSVSREKKESFPLTVTSAQKNPTAFYLCATIRGFGNTIYFGEGSWLTVV.

The chain is built from TRBV2 and TRBJ2-5, with 12 positions matching TRBD2. The CDR3 is made up of 16 amino acids. CDR1 is SNHLY, CDR2 FYNNEI, per germline. V was clipped by 6 bases and J by 5 bases; unmatched bases: 10. The chain's CDR3 is CASSRLAGEPWETQYF. The CDR3 nucleotides are TGTGCCAGCAGCAGACTAGCGGGAGAGCCTTGGGAGACCCAGTACTTC.

This chain connects TRBV10-3 to TRBJ1-2; D might be TRBD1 (6 bases). Trimming cost V 0 bases and J 4 bases, with 12 bases left between them. CDR1 is ENHRY and CDR2 is SYGVKD in the germline V gene. The CDR3 length is 15 residues. The CDR3 is CAISESTGRAYGYTF. CDR3 in DNA: TGTGCCATCAGTGAGTCCACAGGGAGAGCCTATGGCTACACCTTC.

The rearrangement links TRBV11-2 to TRBJ2-5; the match to TRBD1 covers 11 bases. The CDR3 covers 19 residues. Germline CDR1 SGHAT, CDR2 FQNNGV. V shed 0 bases, J shed 2 bases, and the junction held 11 bases outside the gene matches. Written as DNA, the CDR3 is TGTGCCAGCAGCTTAGATCCCGTCGGGACAGGGGGATTTCAAGAGACCCAGTACTTC. The encoded protein is CASSLDPVGTGGFQETQYF.

The rearrangement links TRBV7-3 to TRBJ1-2; 7 bases agree with TRBD1. V gave up 0 bases and J gave up 6 bases; unmatched junction bases: 10. Germline CDR1 is SGHTA and CDR2 is FQGTGA. The CDR3 extends over 16 amino acids. CDR3 amino acids: CASSLTQTGRGHGYTF. In DNA, the CDR3 is TGTGCCAGCAGCTTAACCCAGACAGGGAGGGGACATGGCTACACCTTC.

This chain links TRBV20-1 with TRBJ1-5; perhaps TRBD1 as D (6 bases). The germline CDR1 and CDR2 sequences are DFQATT and SNEGSKA (reference sequence). The CDR3 has 13 residues. V lost 2 bases to trimming and J lost 7 bases, with 12 bases between them. In DNA form, the CDR3 reads TGCAGTGCTAGAAAGCAGGGGAAGCAGCCCCAGCATTTT. Its translation: CSARKQGKQPQHF.

Concerning this clonotype: With a much larger clone just one base away, this may be a read error. The V gene is TRBV13, the J gene TRBJ1-5; D gene uncertain. Between the trimmed V and J ends, which lost 2 bases and 0 bases, there was a span of 11 bases. CDR3 size: 16 residues. CDR1 and CDR2 from the germline V gene are PRHDT and FYEKMQ (reference sequence). CDR3: CASSLSGDPSNQPQHF. CDR3 sequence (DNA): TGTGCCAGCAGCTTATCCGGGGATCCTAGCAATCAGCCCCAGCATTTT.

Comment on this clonotype: A much larger clonotype is one base distant, so this may be a read error. The chain carries TRBV7-3 and TRBJ2-7; D might be TRBD2 (6 bases). V was pared by 5 bases and J by 2 bases, with 16 bases between. Germline V lookup: CDR1 SGHTA, CDR2 FQGTGA. The CDR3 totals 15 residues. The CDR3 protein is CASSLATGVPYEQYF. For the CDR3, the DNA is TGTGCCAGCAGCCTCGCGACGGGAGTCCCCTACGAGCAGTACTTC.

The chain is built from TRBV13 and TRBJ1-2; a possible D gene is TRBD1 (5 bases). Trimming left V 0 bases short and J 1 base short, with 9 bases between. Germline CDR1 PRHDT, CDR2 FYEKMQ (reference sequence). CDR3 length: 15 amino acids. In DNA form, the CDR3 reads TGTGCCAGCAGCTTAGGTCGGGGGGTTAACTATGGCTACACCTTC. This codes for CASSLGRGVNYGYTF.

The chain employs TRBV29-1 and TRBJ1-1; D call uncertain. The CDR3 is 11 residues long. Germline V gene data show CDR1 as SQVTM and CDR2 as ANQGSEA. Between the trimmed V and J ends, which lost 7 bases and 6 bases, there was a span of 12 bases. The CDR3: CSGHVVSEAFF. As DNA, the CDR3 is TGCAGCGGACACGTCGTATCTGAAGCTTTCTTT.

This clonotype occurred many times. This chain links TRBV2 with TRBJ2-6; D is ambiguous. The ends were cut back, 8 bases at V and 1 base at J, with 6 bases in the middle. CDR1 is SNHLY, CDR2 FYNNEI, per germline. The CDR3 is 13 amino acids. The CDR3 is CASQESGANVLTF. CDR3 coding DNA: TGTGCCAGCCAGGAGTCTGGGGCCAACGTCCTGACTTTC.

The CDR3, as DNA: TGTGCCAGCAGCTTAGAACCCCTGGCAGGGGGCAATTCACCCCTCCACTTT. Its protein is CASSLEPLAGGNSPLHF. The chain recombines TRBV7-6 with TRBJ1-6, with 8 bases that match TRBD1. Germline CDR1 reads SGHVS; CDR2 reads FNYEAQ. The CDR3 loop spans 17 amino acids. The J segment lost 7 bases and the V segment lost 1 base, leaving 9 bases of the junction unmatched.